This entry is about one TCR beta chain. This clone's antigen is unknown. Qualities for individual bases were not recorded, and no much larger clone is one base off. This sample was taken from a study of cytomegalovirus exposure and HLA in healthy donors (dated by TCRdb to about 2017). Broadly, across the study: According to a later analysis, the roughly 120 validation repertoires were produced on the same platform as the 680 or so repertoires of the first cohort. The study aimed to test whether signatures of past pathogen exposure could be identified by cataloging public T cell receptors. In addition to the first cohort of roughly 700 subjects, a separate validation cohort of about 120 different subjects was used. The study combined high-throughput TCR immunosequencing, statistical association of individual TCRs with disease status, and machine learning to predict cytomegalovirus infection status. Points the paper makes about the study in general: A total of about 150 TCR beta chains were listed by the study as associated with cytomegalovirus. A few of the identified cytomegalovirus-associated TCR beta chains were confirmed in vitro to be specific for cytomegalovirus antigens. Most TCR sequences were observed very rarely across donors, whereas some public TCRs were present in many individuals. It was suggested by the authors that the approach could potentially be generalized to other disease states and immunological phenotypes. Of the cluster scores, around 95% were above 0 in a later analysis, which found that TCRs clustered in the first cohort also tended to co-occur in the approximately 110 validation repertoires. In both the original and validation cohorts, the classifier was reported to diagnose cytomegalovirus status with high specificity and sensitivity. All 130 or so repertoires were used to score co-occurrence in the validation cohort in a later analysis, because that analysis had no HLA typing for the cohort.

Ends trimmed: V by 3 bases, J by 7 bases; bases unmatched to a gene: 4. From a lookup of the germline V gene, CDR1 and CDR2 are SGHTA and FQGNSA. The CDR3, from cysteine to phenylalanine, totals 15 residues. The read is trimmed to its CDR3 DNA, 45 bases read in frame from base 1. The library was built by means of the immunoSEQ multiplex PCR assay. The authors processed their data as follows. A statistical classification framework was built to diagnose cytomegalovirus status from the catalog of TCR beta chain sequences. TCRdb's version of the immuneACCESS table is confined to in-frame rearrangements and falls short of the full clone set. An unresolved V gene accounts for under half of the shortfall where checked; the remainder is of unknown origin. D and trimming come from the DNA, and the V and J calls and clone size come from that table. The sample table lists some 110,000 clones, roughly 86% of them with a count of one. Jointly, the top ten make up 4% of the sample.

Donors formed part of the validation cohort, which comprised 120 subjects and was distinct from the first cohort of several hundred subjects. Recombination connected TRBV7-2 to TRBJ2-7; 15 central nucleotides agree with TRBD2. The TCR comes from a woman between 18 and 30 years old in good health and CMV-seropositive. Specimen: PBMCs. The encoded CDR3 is CASSFGTSGRWEQYF. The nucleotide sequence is TGTGCCAGCAGCTTCGGGACTAGCGGGAGGTGGGAGCAGTACTTC. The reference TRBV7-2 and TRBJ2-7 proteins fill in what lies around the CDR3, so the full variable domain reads GAGVSQSPSNKVTEKGKDVELRCDPISGHTALYWYRQSLGQGLEFLIYFQGNSAPDKSGLPSDRFSAERTGGSVSTLTIQRTQQEDSAVYLCASSFGTSGRWEQYFGPGTRLTVT.